A selection of T cell receptor beta chains follows, all from one sample in a study of cytomegalovirus exposure and HLA in healthy donors. Measured with immunoSEQ multiplex PCR; TCRdb has only the in-frame clones, and not every one. The sample includes about 140,000 clones, approximately 68% of them seen just once. Sequencing was performed on PBMCs. The receptors here all came from a man aged 55 to 70 in good health and CMV-seronegative. CDR3s include the opening cysteine and the closing phenylalanine or tryptophan. The D gene is left open where the match is weak. Clone size appears in some rows only: once, few, many, or a class for an expanded clone.

clone_size	v_call	j_call	d_call	cdr3_aa	cdr3_nt
-	TRBV29-1	TRBJ1-1	-	CSVKQAVDTEAFF	TGCAGCGTCAAACAGGCGGTGGACACTGAAGCTTTCTTT
-	TRBV10-2	TRBJ2-5	TRBD1	CASSTQQGLGETQYF	TGCGCCAGCAGCACCCAACAGGGGTTGGGGGAGACCCAGTACTTC
-	TRBV6-1	TRBJ1-3	-	CASRITGNTIYF	TGTGCCAGCAGAATCACAGGAAACACCATATATTTT
once	TRBV7-8	TRBJ1-3	-	CASSPLRGDSGNTIYF	TGTGCCAGCAGCCCCTTACGGGGGGACTCTGGAAACACCATATATTTT
-	TRBV5-1	TRBJ2-6	TRBD1	CASSLAGTGGIGANVLTF	TGCGCCAGCAGCTTGGCCGGGACAGGGGGCATTGGGGCCAACGTCCTGACTTTC
-	TRBV19	TRBJ2-7	TRBD2	CASSTRTSGSPYEQYF	TGTGCCAGTAGTACCCGGACTAGCGGGAGTCCCTACGAGCAGTACTTC
-	TRBV27	TRBJ2-1	-	CASRGQAYNEQFF	TGTGCCAGCAGGGGGCAGGCCTACAATGAGCAGTTCTTC
-	TRBV28	TRBJ2-7	TRBD1	CASTRGQGAYEQYF	TGTGCCAGCACCCGGGGACAGGGGGCTTACGAGCAGTACTTC
-	TRBV11-3	TRBJ2-3	TRBD2	CASSFGLAYTDTQYF	TGTGCCAGCAGCTTTGGACTAGCGTACACAGATACGCAGTATTTT
-	TRBV29-1	TRBJ2-2	TRBD2	CSVQGLAGGGELFF	TGCAGCGTCCAAGGACTAGCGGGAGGCGGGGAGCTGTTTTTT
-	TRBV7-8	TRBJ2-1	TRBD2	CASSFGTSGNEQFF	TGTGCCAGCAGCTTTGGGACTAGCGGCAATGAGCAGTTCTTC
few	TRBV28	TRBJ2-7	TRBD1	CASSGQGEQYF	TGTGCCAGCAGTGGACAGGGCGAGCAGTACTTC
-	TRBV30	TRBJ1-6	TRBD1	CAWSTGTVNSPLHF	TGTGCCTGGAGTACCGGGACAGTTAATTCACCCCTCCACTTT
-	TRBV6-5	TRBJ1-1	TRBD1	CASRDRGHQIEAFF	TGTGCCAGCAGGGACAGGGGCCACCAGATTGAAGCTTTCTTT
-	TRBV6-5	TRBJ1-1	-	CASSRDIKNTEAFF	TGTGCCAGCAGTCGTGACATCAAGAACACTGAAGCTTTCTTT
-	TRBV7-9	TRBJ2-7	-	CASSLYPRTEQYF	TGTGCCAGCAGCTTATACCCTCGGACAGAGCAGTACTTC
-	TRBV7-9	TRBJ1-1	-	CSSRSTEIEAFF	TGTTCCAGCAGGTCAACTGAGATTGAAGCTTTCTTT
-	TRBV29-1	TRBJ1-4	-	CSARVSANEKLFF	TGCAGCGCCAGGGTGTCTGCTAATGAAAAACTGTTTTTT
few	TRBV6-5	TRBJ2-5	TRBD2	CASTPGLAAETQYF	TGTGCCAGCACCCCGGGACTAGCGGCAGAGACCCAGTACTTC
-	TRBV6-6	TRBJ1-2	TRBD1	CASLQGDGYGYTF	TGTGCCAGCCTCCAGGGGGACGGCTATGGCTACACCTTC
-	TRBV28	TRBJ2-2	TRBD1	CASRPGTGGPGELFF	TGTGCCAGCAGACCCGGGACAGGGGGCCCCGGGGAGCTGTTTTTT
once	TRBV2	TRBJ1-2	TRBD1	CASSEAGGQAYYGYTF	TGTGCCAGCAGTGAAGCGGGCGGACAGGCCTACTATGGCTACACCTTC
once	TRBV7-6	TRBJ2-2	TRBD2	CASSLMTSGGDTGELFF	TGTGCCAGCAGCTTAATGACTAGCGGGGGCGACACCGGGGAGCTGTTTTTT
-	TRBV7-3	TRBJ2-2	TRBD2	CASSSGLVSGELFF	TGTGCCAGCAGCTCGGGACTAGTCTCCGGGGAGCTGTTTTTT
-	TRBV9	TRBJ2-7	-	CASSPWQDSYEQYF	TGTGCCAGCAGCCCCTGGCAGGATTCCTACGAGCAGTACTTC
few	TRBV7-9	TRBJ2-6	TRBD1	CASSLRDRGPGANVLTF	TGTGCCAGCAGCCTCCGGGACAGGGGGCCTGGGGCCAACGTCCTGACTTTC
-	TRBV18	TRBJ1-3	-	CASSPSSLRAGNTIYF	TGTGCCAGCTCACCCTCGTCCCTACGCGCGGGAAACACCATATATTTT
-	TRBV5-1	TRBJ2-1	TRBD1	CASRPDRASNNEQFF	TGCGCCAGCAGACCCGACAGGGCCTCCAACAATGAGCAGTTCTTC
-	TRBV19	TRBJ1-5	TRBD1	CASSILGTGDRQPQHF	TGTGCCAGTAGTATATTGGGGACAGGGGATCGTCAGCCCCAGCATTTT
few	TRBV2	TRBJ1-2	-	CASSQVTGYGYTF	TGTGCCAGCAGTCAAGTGACAGGCTATGGCTACACCTTC
-	TRBV10-3	TRBJ1-6	TRBD1	CAISSSGTEDNSPLHF	TGTGCCATCAGTAGTTCCGGGACAGAGGATAATTCACCCCTCCACTTT
few	TRBV6-6	TRBJ1-5	TRBD1	CASLGTGDQPQHF	TGTGCCAGCTTAGGGACAGGCGATCAGCCCCAGCATTTT
-	TRBV6-5	TRBJ2-3	-	CASSYSIGRRDTQYF	TGTGCCAGCAGTTACTCGATAGGGAGGCGGGATACGCAGTATTTT
-	TRBV10-3	TRBJ2-7	-	CAISGGGLYEQYF	TGTGCCATCAGCGGCGGGGGCCTCTACGAGCAGTACTTC
-	TRBV30	TRBJ1-2	-	CAWSLLGEGGYTF	TGTGCCTGGAGTTTATTAGGGGAGGGGGGCTACACCTTC
-	TRBV11-2	TRBJ2-7	TRBD1	CASSLGLPVPGQGIGEQYF	TGTGCCAGCAGCTTAGGACTCCCTGTCCCGGGACAGGGTATAGGCGAGCAGTACTTC
-	TRBV7-2	TRBJ1-3	-	CASSLARAGNTIYF	TGTGCCAGCAGCTTAGCCAGGGCTGGAAACACCATATATTTT
few	TRBV7-3	TRBJ2-7	TRBD2	CASREGEGVSYEQYF	TGTGCCAGCAGGGAAGGGGAGGGCGTCTCCTACGAGCAGTACTTC
-	TRBV7-6	TRBJ2-2	TRBD1	CASSPRTGENTGELFF	TGTGCCAGCAGCCCGAGGACAGGGGAGAACACCGGGGAGCTGTTTTTT
-	TRBV11-2	TRBJ1-1	-	CASSPAGNTEAFF	TGTGCCAGCAGTCCCGCGGGGAACACTGAAGCTTTCTTT
-	TRBV19	TRBJ2-3	-	CASAGTVTDTQYF	TGTGCCAGTGCCGGGACTGTTACAGATACGCAGTATTTT
few	TRBV7-3	TRBJ1-2	TRBD1	CASSLGQGYGYTF	TGTGCCAGCAGCTTGGGACAGGGCTATGGCTACACCTTC
-	TRBV10-3	TRBJ2-1	TRBD2	CAISPTSEGDEQFF	TGTGCCATCAGTCCAACTAGCGAAGGGGATGAGCAGTTCTTC
-	TRBV14	TRBJ1-4	TRBD1	CASSRTGGAGEKLFF	TGTGCCAGCAGCAGGACAGGGGGCGCGGGTGAAAAACTGTTTTTT
-	TRBV2	TRBJ1-1	-	CASSANTNTEAFF	TGTGCCAGCAGTGCAAACACGAACACTGAAGCTTTCTTT
-	TRBV5-1	TRBJ2-7	TRBD1	CASSIGTAAYLEQYF	TGCGCCAGCAGCATCGGGACAGCGGCCTACCTGGAGCAGTACTTC
few	TRBV30	TRBJ1-1	-	CAWRGSLNTEAFF	TGTGCCTGGAGGGGCTCCTTGAACACTGAAGCTTTCTTT
-	TRBV21-1	TRBJ1-5	-	CASTTGGAGNQPQHF	TGTGCCAGCACCACCGGAGGGGCAGGGAATCAGCCCCAGCATTTT
-	TRBV19	TRBJ1-2	-	CASSIRDGMGGYTF	TGTGCCAGTAGTATCCGCGACGGGATGGGGGGCTACACCTTC
-	TRBV7-9	TRBJ2-7	TRBD2	CASSGTSGPSSYEQYF	TGTGCCAGCAGCGGGACTAGCGGGCCGAGCTCCTACGAGCAGTACTTC
-	TRBV6-1	TRBJ2-7	TRBD1	CASSEAGGRAYEQYF	TGTGCCAGCAGTGAAGCAGGGGGCCGCGCCTACGAGCAGTACTTC
few	TRBV6-5	TRBJ1-2	-	CASRLGRQVQYGYTF	TGTGCCAGCAGGCTGGGACGACAGGTTCAATATGGCTACACCTTC
few	TRBV19	TRBJ2-2	-	CASSTSENTGELFF	TGTGCCAGTAGTACTAGCGAGAACACCGGGGAGCTGTTTTTT
once	TRBV7-2	TRBJ2-7	-	CASTRDNEQYF	TGTGCCAGCACCCGAGACAACGAGCAGTACTTC
-	TRBV18	TRBJ1-1	TRBD1	CASSTTGDTEAFF	TGTGCCAGCTCAACTACAGGGGACACTGAAGCTTTCTTT
-	TRBV4-2	TRBJ1-1	TRBD1	CASSQAIPGTGRRAFF	TGTGCCAGCAGCCAAGCCATCCCTGGGACAGGGAGAAGAGCTTTCTTT
few	TRBV18	TRBJ2-1	-	CASSLRGRGSYNEQFF	TGTGCCAGCTCACTCAGGGGAAGGGGTTCCTACAATGAGCAGTTCTTC
-	TRBV18	TRBJ2-3	-	CASSSYTDTQYF	TGTGCCAGCTCGTCGTACACAGATACGCAGTATTTT
once	TRBV2	TRBJ2-5	-	CASTRTEETQYF	TGTGCCAGTACTCGGACAGAAGAGACCCAGTACTTC